This T cell receptor beta chain was recorded in a study of blood T cell repertoires in COVID-19. About the study: The origin of the acute and convalescent COVID-19 samples was the United States, Italy and Spain. The analysed material was cDNA or gDNA that came from T cells, B-cell-depleted T cells, or PBMCs.

Clones were sequenced by immunoSEQ multiplex PCR, and TCRdb holds only the in-frame ones, with some missing. The table lists 150,000 to 200,000 clones, around 85% of them singletons. The CDR3 loop spans 15 amino acids. CDR1 and CDR2 from the germline V gene are MDHEN and SYDVKM. Trimming took off 1 base at V and 3 bases at J, with 12 bases between the two ends. V and J are TRBV28 and TRBJ1-2; the D is unclear. The TCR comes from a human donor with acute or convalescent COVID-19. The donor label of this sample is uncertain. Specimen: peripheral blood. CDR3 coding DNA: TGTGCCAGCAGTTTATCGAGGGTACGAGACTATGGCTACACCTTC. This codes for CASSLSRVRDYGYTF.